The 29 T cell receptor beta chains given below trace back to one sample, sequenced in a study of STAT5B mutations in CD4+ large granular lymphocyte leukemia. The table came from immunoSEQ multiplex PCR; TCRdb's copy has only in-frame clones and leaves some out. Of tens of thousands of clones detected, roughly 87% appear once; the ten largest clones hold approximately 3.2%. The sequenced sample was CD4+ T cells from blood buffy coats. All receptors come from a human donor in good health.

The genes are TRBV6-5 and TRBJ1-2; weak D call: TRBD1 (5 bases). In germline, CDR1 is MNHEY, CDR2 SVGAGI. This CDR3 comprises 12 residues. V lost 4 bases and J lost 8, with 11 bases in between. CDR3 nucleotides: TGTGCCAGCAGTTTTGACAGCCGAGGCTACACCTTC. It codes for CASSFDSRGYTF.

The chain couples TRBV7-9 to TRBJ2-5; 8 bases fit TRBD1. The CDR3 runs to 16 residues. V gave up 1 base and J gave up 5 bases; unmatched junction bases: 9. Germline CDR1 is SEHNR and CDR2 is FQNEAQ (reference sequence). The CDR3 protein is CASSLGDRGVRETQYF. The CDR3 region has the DNA TGTGCCAGCAGCTTAGGCGACAGGGGAGTCCGGGAGACCCAGTACTTC.

The chain links TRBV2 to TRBJ2-6, with D possibly matching TRBD2 (5 bases). CDR3 length equals 15 residues. The germline gives CDR1 SNHLY, CDR2 FYNNEI. V lost 6 bases and J lost 3, with 12 bases in between. CDR3 sequence: CASSIIGVGANVLTF. The CDR3 DNA sequence: TGTGCCAGCAGCATAATCGGGGTTGGGGCCAACGTCCTGACTTTC.

The chain is built from TRBV5-1 and TRBJ2-1; a possible D gene is TRBD2 (6 bases). The CDR3 has 16 residues. The germline V gene has CDR1 SGHRS and CDR2 YFSETQ. The V end lost 4 bases, the J end lost 4 bases, and 18 bases lay between the germline ends. The CDR3 bases are TGCGCCAGCAGCCTACGCGCGGGAACTTTTTACAATGAGCAGTTCTTC. Translated, it gives CASSLRAGTFYNEQFF.

This clone was detected only a few times. This chain links TRBV10-3 with TRBJ1-2; TRBD1 agrees at 7 bases. J gave up 7 bases and V 2 bases, and 7 bases lay outside the gene matches. The CDR3 is 14 residues long. CDR1 is ENHRY and CDR2 is SYGVKD in the germline V gene. CDR3 DNA sequence: TGTGCCATCAGTGAGGGAAAAACAGGGGCTGGCTACACCTTC. The encoded protein is CAISEGKTGAGYTF.

The genes are TRBV5-6 and TRBJ2-2; 13 bases agree with TRBD2. CDR1 and CDR2 (germline): SGHDT, YYEEEE. CDR3 length equals 16 residues. Trimming took 4 bases from V and 6 from J; bases not matched to a gene: 6. Here the CDR3 reads CASSTRLAGGPGELFF. Here the CDR3 DNA reads TGTGCCAGCAGCACTCGACTAGCGGGAGGCCCCGGGGAGCTGTTTTTT. Complete variable domain (other parts from reference TRBV5-6 and TRBJ2-2): DAGVTQSPTHLIKTRGQQVTLRCSPKSGHDTVSWYQQALGQGPQFIFQYYEEEERQRGNFPDRFSGHQFPNYSSELNVNALLLGDSALYLCASSTRLAGGPGELFFGEGSRLTVL.

V usage is TRBV5-6 and J usage is TRBJ2-1, with TRBD2 matching over 11 bases. V was clipped by 3 bases and J by 7 bases; unmatched bases: 12. Germline V gene data show CDR1 as SGHDT and CDR2 as YYEEEE. CDR3 length equals 17 residues. The CDR3, as DNA: TGTGCCAGCAGCTCCTATCTACTAGCGGGAGTGGGGAATGAGCAGTTCTTC. Protein: CASSSYLLAGVGNEQFF.

This clone was seen once. V usage is TRBV4-3 and J usage is TRBJ1-4; 9 nucleotides match TRBD1. J was trimmed by 8 bases and V by 0 bases; bases with no gene match: 4. CDR3 size: 15 residues. The germline gives CDR1 LGHNA, CDR2 YSLEER. DNA for the CDR3: TGCGCCAGCAGCCAAGAGGGGACAGGGTCCGAAAAACTGTTTTTT. It codes for CASSQEGTGSEKLFF.

V gene TRBV2 combines with J gene TRBJ2-3; the match to TRBD2 covers 11 bases. Germline CDR1 is SNHLY and CDR2 is FYNNEI. The CDR3 extends over 16 amino acids. The V segment lost 11 bases and the J segment 1 base; nucleotides outside the gene matches: 11. For the CDR3, the DNA is TGTGCCGGCCATAGCGGGAGGGCCGGCGGCACAGATACGCAGTATTTT. It encodes CAGHSGRAGGTDTQYF.

V is TRBV19 and J is TRBJ2-1, with TRBD1 matching over 9 bases. CDR3 length equals 15 residues. From germline, CDR1 is LNHDA and CDR2 SQIVND (reference sequence). The trim removed 6 bases at V and 6 bases at J, leaving 9 bases unmatched. The CDR3 region has the DNA TGTGCCAGTAGCCGGGACAGGGTCATCCCCAATGAGCAGTTCTTC. It specifies CASSRDRVIPNEQFF.

The rearrangement uses TRBV7-9 and TRBJ2-7, with a weak D call TRBD1 (5 bases). V was trimmed by 5 bases and J by 4 bases, leaving 9 bases between them. The germline CDR1 and CDR2 sequences are SEHNR and FQNEAQ (reference sequence). The CDR3 totals 12 residues. CDR3 residues: CASSIRQYEQYF. The DNA for the CDR3 is TGTGCCAGCAGCATAAGACAGTACGAGCAGTACTTC.

The chain couples TRBV6-1 to TRBJ2-5; D possibly corresponds to TRBD1 (6 bases). Between the trimmed V and J ends, which lost 6 bases and 1 base, there was a span of 15 bases. CDR3 length: 15 residues. CDR1 is MNHNS and CDR2 is SASEGT in the germline V gene. The CDR3 is CASSPSPDSQETQYF. As DNA, the CDR3 is TGTGCCAGCAGCCCCTCCCCGGACAGCCAAGAGACCCAGTACTTC.

The chain uses TRBV27 and TRBJ2-7, with D perhaps being TRBD1 or TRBD2 (7 bases each). The ends were cut back, 6 bases at V and 0 bases at J, with 21 bases in the middle. Per the germline V gene, CDR1 is MNHEY and CDR2 is SMNVEV (reference sequence). The CDR3 length is 17 residues. The CDR3 nucleotides read TGTGCCAGCAGACCTAGGGCAACAGGGGAGGGCTCCTACGAGCAGTACTTC. Protein sequence: CASRPRATGEGSYEQYF.

V is TRBV7-9 and J is TRBJ2-7; 9 nucleotides agree with TRBD2. Trimming at V came to 5 bases and at J to 2 bases, leaving 7 bases not matched to a gene. CDR1 SEHNR and CDR2 FQNEAQ come from the germline V gene (reference sequence). The CDR3 covers 15 residues. The CDR3 loop is CASSRTSASAYEQYF. In DNA, the CDR3 is TGTGCCAGCAGCCGGACTAGCGCGTCGGCCTACGAGCAGTACTTC.

The chain is built from TRBV11-2 and TRBJ1-4, with 7 positions matching TRBD1. The CDR3 is made up of 16 amino acids. The junction had 13 bases not matched to a gene; V was cut back by 5 bases and J by 7 bases. Germline V gives CDR1 SGHAT, CDR2 FQNNGV. CDR3 amino acids: CASSIRHRGVVEKLFF. The CDR3 DNA sequence: TGTGCCAGCAGCATCCGCCACAGGGGAGTTGTTGAAAAACTGTTTTTT.

The V gene is TRBV9, the J gene TRBJ1-2; D may be TRBD1 (5 bases). Germline CDR1 SGDLS, CDR2 YYNGEE. The CDR3 totals 16 residues. The V end was cut by 0 bases, the J end by 5 bases, with 17 bases between. The CDR3 DNA follows: TGTGCCAGCAGCGTAGGGGACCGCTTCGGTATTTATGGCTACACCTTC. It codes for CASSVGDRFGIYGYTF. Filled out from reference TRBV9 and TRBJ1-2, the complete variable domain reads DSGVTQTPKHLITATGQRVTLRCSPRSGDLSVYWYQQSLDQGLQFLIQYYNGEERAKGNILERFSAQQFPDLHSELNLSSLELGDSALYFCASSVGDRFGIYGYTFGSGTRLTVV.

The chain combines TRBV5-4 with TRBJ1-1; D is ambiguous. From germline, CDR1 is SGHNT and CDR2 YYREEE (reference sequence). Trimming stripped 4 bases from V and 4 bases from J, with 14 bases between. The CDR3 covers 14 residues. CDR3 coding DNA: TGTGCCAGCAGCCCCCCGCTATCTTCCACTGAAGCTTTCTTT. Protein sequence: CASSPPLSSTEAFF.

Here the CDR3 DNA reads TGTGCCAGCAGCACGACAGGGGCCGCTTTCCAAGAGACCCAGTACTTC. The encoded protein is CASSTTGAAFQETQYF. The chain recombines TRBV7-8 with TRBJ2-5; 8 nucleotides line up with TRBD1. The ends lost 5 bases at V and 1 base at J; junction bases unmatched: 9. Germline V gene sequence: CDR1 SGHVS, CDR2 FQNEAQ. The CDR3 contains 16 residues.

J is TRBJ1-2 and V is TRBV5-4; TRBD1 matches at 10 bases. With V trimmed by 2 bases and J by 1 base, 8 bases remained unmatched. This CDR3 is 17 amino acids long. From germline, CDR1 is SGHNT and CDR2 YYREEE (reference sequence). The DNA of the CDR3 is TGTGCCAGCAGCTTAAGACAGGGGGCAAAGGTTAACTATGGCTACACCTTC. Translating gives CASSLRQGAKVNYGYTF.

This clone was seen just once. The V and J genes are TRBV9 and TRBJ2-3; 7 bases match TRBD1. V was pared by 6 bases and J by 0 bases, with 4 bases of the junction left unmatched. This CDR3 has 14 amino acids. In germline, CDR1 is SGDLS, CDR2 YYNGEE. The CDR3 sequence is CASNRDSSTDTQYF. The CDR3 bases are TGTGCCAGCAACCGGGACAGTAGCACAGATACGCAGTATTTT.

This clone was counted a single time. The CDR3 DNA sequence: TGTGCCAGCAGTTCCCTCTCTGGAAACACCATATATTTT. It yields the protein CASSSLSGNTIYF. This chain connects TRBV6-6 to TRBJ1-3; no reliable D call. The V end lost 4 bases, the J end lost 0 bases, and 4 bases lay between the germline ends. CDR3 size: 13 residues. Germline CDR1 MNHNY, CDR2 SVGAGI (reference sequence).

This sequence joins TRBV6-1 and TRBJ2-7; weak D call: TRBD2 (5 bases). This CDR3 spans 15 amino acids. Germline CDR1 MNHNS, CDR2 SASEGT. V was clipped by 3 bases and J by 2 bases, with 14 bases between them. The CDR3 is CASSDEGARPYEQYF. In DNA, the CDR3 is TGTGCCAGCAGTGATGAGGGTGCGCGACCCTACGAGCAGTACTTC.

This chain uses TRBV6-5 with TRBJ2-5; D remains unclear. The DNA end is a closer match to TRBJ2-7, so the J assignment may be wrong. The length of the CDR3 is 13 residues. CDR1 is MNHEY and CDR2 is SVGAGI in the germline V gene. CDR3 loop: CASSRFQAYEQYF. In nucleotides, the CDR3 is TGTGCCAGCAGTCGGTTTCAGGCCTACGAGCAGTACTTC.

The V gene is TRBV27, the J gene TRBJ1-5; D call uncertain. The CDR3 loop spans 14 amino acids. V was shortened by 3 bases and J by 7 bases, with 13 bases between the two germline ends. Germline CDR1 MNHEY, CDR2 SMNVEV (reference sequence). CDR3 DNA: TGTGCCAGCAGTTTGATCGCTACGAGCCAGCCCCAGCATTTT. Translating gives CASSLIATSQPQHF.

The rearrangement uses TRBV19 and TRBJ2-7; TRBD2 aligns across 10 bases. The germline gives CDR1 LNHDA, CDR2 SQIVND (reference sequence). CDR3 length: 16 residues. Trimming cost V 9 bases and J 4 bases; bases outside gene matches: 15. CDR3 bases: TGTGCCAGCTTGATGGGGCTAGCGGGAGTTCTATACGAGCAGTACTTC. This translates into CASLMGLAGVLYEQYF.

The V gene is TRBV7-8, the J gene TRBJ2-1; D gene ambiguous. The CDR3 is 15 amino acids. The V gene's germline CDR1 is SGHVS and CDR2 FQNEAQ. V was pared by 1 base and J by 6 bases, with 13 bases between. In DNA, the CDR3 is TGTGCCAGCAGCTTAGGGGCAGCTTTACTCAATGAGCAGTTCTTC. Translation: CASSLGAALLNEQFF.

This chain uses TRBV29-1 with TRBJ2-7; 9 nucleotides match TRBD2. The CDR3 consists of 17 residues. V gave up 2 bases and J gave up 1 base; unmatched junction bases: 12. The germline V gene has CDR1 SQVTM and CDR2 ANQGSEA. The CDR3 DNA reads as TGCAGCGTTGAAAGGTTAGCGGGAGTTTCAAGTTCCTACGAGCAGTACTTC. Translated: CSVERLAGVSSSYEQYF.

The chain uses TRBV6-6 and TRBJ2-7, with 10 nucleotides matching TRBD1. The CDR3 extends over 14 amino acids. Germline V CDR1 and CDR2: MNHNY, SVGAGI (reference sequence). V lost 4 bases to trimming and J lost 5 bases; unmatched junction nucleotides: 5. DNA of the CDR3: TGTGCCAGCAGTTGGGGACAGGGGAGGAACGAGCAGTACTTC. Its protein product is CASSWGQGRNEQYF.

V and J are TRBV2 and TRBJ2-5; TRBD2 matches at 7 bases. With V trimmed by 3 bases and J by 0 bases, 7 bases remained unmatched. The germline V gene has CDR1 SNHLY and CDR2 FYNNEI. This CDR3 comprises 16 residues. CDR3 protein: CASSDKGGAYQETQYF. CDR3 DNA: TGTGCCAGCAGTGATAAGGGAGGGGCGTACCAAGAGACCCAGTACTTC.